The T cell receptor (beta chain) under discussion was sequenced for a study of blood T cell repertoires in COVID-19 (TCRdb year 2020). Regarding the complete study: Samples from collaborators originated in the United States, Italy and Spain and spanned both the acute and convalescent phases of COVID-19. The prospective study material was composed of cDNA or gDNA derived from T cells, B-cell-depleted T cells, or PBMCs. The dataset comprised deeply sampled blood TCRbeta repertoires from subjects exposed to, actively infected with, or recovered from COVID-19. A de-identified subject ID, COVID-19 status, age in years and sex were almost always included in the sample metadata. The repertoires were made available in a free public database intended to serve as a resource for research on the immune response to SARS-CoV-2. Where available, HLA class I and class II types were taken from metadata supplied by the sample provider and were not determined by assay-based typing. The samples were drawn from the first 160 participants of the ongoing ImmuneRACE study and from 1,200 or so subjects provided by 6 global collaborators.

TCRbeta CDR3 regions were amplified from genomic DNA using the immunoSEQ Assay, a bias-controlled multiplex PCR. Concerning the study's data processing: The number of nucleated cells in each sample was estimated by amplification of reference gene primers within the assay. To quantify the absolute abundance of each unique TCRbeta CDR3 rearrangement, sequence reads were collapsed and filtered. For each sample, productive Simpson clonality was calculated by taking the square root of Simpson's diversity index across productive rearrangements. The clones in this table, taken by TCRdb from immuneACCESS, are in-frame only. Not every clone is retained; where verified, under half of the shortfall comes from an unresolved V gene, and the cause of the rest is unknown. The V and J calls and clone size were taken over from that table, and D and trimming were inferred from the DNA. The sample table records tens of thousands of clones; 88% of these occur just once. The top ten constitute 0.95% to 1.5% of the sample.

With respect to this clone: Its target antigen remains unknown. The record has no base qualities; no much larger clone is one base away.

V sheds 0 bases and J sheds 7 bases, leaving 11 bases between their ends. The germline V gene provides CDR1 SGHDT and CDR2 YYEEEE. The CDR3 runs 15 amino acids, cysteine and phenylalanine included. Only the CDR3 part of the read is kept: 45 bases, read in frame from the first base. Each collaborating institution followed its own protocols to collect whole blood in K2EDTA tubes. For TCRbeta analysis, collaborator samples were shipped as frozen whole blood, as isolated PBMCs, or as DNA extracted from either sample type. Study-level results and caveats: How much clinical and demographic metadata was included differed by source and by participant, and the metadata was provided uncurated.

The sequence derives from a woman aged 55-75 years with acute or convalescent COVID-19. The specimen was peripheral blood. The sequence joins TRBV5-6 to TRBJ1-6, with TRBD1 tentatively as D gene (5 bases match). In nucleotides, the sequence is TGTGCCAGCAGCTTGGGAAGGGGTAGGAATTCACCCCTCCACTTT. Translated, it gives CASSLGRGRNSPLHF.